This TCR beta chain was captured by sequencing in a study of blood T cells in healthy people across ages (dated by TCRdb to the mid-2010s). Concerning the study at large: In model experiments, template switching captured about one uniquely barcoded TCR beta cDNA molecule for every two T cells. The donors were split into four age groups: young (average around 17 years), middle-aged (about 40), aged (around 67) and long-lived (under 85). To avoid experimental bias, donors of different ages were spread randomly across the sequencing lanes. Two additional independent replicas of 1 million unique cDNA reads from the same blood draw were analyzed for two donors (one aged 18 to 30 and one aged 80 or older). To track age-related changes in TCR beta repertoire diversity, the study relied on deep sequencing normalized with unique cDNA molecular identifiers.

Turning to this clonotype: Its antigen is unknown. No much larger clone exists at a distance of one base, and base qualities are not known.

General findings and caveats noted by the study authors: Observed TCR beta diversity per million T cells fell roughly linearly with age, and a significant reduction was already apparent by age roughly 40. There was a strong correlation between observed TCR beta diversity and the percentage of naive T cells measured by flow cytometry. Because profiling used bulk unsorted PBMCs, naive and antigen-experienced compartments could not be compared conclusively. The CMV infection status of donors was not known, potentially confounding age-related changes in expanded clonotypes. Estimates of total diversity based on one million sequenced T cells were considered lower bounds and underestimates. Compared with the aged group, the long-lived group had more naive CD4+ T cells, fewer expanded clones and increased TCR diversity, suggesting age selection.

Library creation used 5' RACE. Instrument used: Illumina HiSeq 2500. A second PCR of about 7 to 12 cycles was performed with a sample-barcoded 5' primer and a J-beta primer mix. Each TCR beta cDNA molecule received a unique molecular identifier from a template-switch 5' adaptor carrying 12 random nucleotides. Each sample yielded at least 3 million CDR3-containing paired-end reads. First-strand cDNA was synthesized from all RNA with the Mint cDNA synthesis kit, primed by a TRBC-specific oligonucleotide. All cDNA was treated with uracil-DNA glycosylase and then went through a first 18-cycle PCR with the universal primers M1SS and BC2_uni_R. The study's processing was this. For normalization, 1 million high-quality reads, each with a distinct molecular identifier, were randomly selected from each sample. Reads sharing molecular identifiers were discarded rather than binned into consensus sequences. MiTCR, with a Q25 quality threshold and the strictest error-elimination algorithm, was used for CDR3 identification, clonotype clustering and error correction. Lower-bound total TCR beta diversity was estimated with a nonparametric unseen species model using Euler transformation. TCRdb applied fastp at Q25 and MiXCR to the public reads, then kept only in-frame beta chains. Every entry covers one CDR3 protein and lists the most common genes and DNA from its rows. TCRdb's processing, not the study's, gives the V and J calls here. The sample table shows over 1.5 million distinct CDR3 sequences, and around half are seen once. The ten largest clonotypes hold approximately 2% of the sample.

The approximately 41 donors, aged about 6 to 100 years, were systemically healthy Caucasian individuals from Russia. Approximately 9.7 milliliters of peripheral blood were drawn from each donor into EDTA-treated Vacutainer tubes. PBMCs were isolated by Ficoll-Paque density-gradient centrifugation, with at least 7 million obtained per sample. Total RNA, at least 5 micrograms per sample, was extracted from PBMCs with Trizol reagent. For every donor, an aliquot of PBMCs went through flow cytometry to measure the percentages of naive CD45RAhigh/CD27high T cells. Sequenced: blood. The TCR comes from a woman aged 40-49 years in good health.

This receptor has the CDR3 CASSLAQGCGYTF. Read as DNA, the sequence is TGTGCCAGCAGTTTAGCGCAGGGGTGTGGCTACACCTTC. The sequence joins TRBV12-3 or TRBV12-4 to TRBJ1-2; TRBD1 is a possible D gene, resting on 6 matching bases. The trim is 0 bases for V and 7 bases for J, with a gap of 9 bases between the germline ends. From cysteine to phenylalanine, the CDR3 is 13 amino acids long. Only CDR3 DNA remains: 39 bases, in frame from the first base.